The source of this T cell receptor (beta chain) is a study of shared clonotypes between healthy human individuals. About the study: Sampling drew on donors who were two women and three men aged 18 to 49. Three plates each covered CD4 naive and memory; CD8 naive two, CD8 memory one.

This clone was observed a single time. Investigators divided CD4+ cells into CD45RA+ naive and CD45RA-negative memory subsets. In the original processing: ImmunoSEQ sequences covered only the junction and lacked quality scores; filtering therefore differed. Generated by immunoSEQ multiplex PCR, the TCRdb table keeps only in-frame clones and is missing some. That table is the source of V, J and clone size, and D and trimming were worked out from the DNA. The repertoire holds 2 million to 3 million clones, with approximately 94% as singletons. Sequences were obtained from naive CD4+ T cells from PBMCs. Subset reported: CD45RA+ positively selected. This sequence originates from a man aged 18 to 29 in good health. Some clones in this sample may be carry-over from other donors' samples.

CDR3 nucleotide sequence: TGTGCCAGCACTATAACAGGGGGCGCGATTTCCGGTCAGCCCCAGCATTTT. Its translation: CASTITGGAISGQPQHF. The chain is built from TRBV2 and TRBJ1-5; 9 bases are a match to TRBD1. The CDR3 totals 17 residues. Trimming removed 7 bases from V and 6 bases from J; junction bases left unmatched: 16. CDR1 is SNHLY and CDR2 is FYNNEI in the germline V gene.